This TCR beta chain stems from a study of identical twins (dated by TCRdb to the mid-2010s). Study-level background: TCR alpha and beta repertoires from monozygotic twins, unrelated adults of various ages and cord blood were deep-sequenced to test whether fetal clonotypes persist. Replicate twin experiments were performed at different times using different library preparation protocols to rule out contamination. The paper as a whole reports these results and caveats: Abundant cord blood beta clonotypes had fewer insertions, young adult naive repertoires showed a similar but weaker trend, and memory repertoires showed no such trend. Excess twin sharing in beta out-of-frame sequences was weaker because fewer shared sequences lowered the signal-to-noise ratio. Because the same donors could not be followed over many years, the conclusions depended on cross-sectional statistical analysis. Out-of-frame TCR alpha sharing in monozygotic twins was systematically underestimated by recombination models, whereas sharing between unrelated individuals was in agreement with the recombination models. Zero-insertion analyses could be partly confounded by invariant T cells such as MAIT and iNKT, although diverse VJ usage argued against such confounding for most clonotypes. Out-of-frame TCR alpha sequences shared between twins showed an excess of low generation-probability sequences compared with coincidental sharing between unrelated individuals.

The CDR3 measures 15 amino acids from cysteine to phenylalanine. CDR3 DNA is the only sequence kept; it has 45 bases, read in frame from the first base. V is reduced by 3 bases and J by 5 bases, leaving a spacing of 14 bases between them. CDR1 and CDR2 were assigned from the germline V gene (reference sequence) as WNHNN and SYGVQD. A note on this clonotype: Its target antigen remains unknown. No base-level quality is on record; no much larger clone is a single base apart.

All donors were healthy Caucasians. The twin cohort consisted of three pairs of female monozygotic twins, all aged about 18 to 29 years. CD4+ and CD8+ T cell populations were isolated with positive isolation kits from Invitrogen. Preparation of the library involved 5' RACE. Sequencing was performed on an Illumina HiSeq 2000. A universal primer binding site was introduced by template switching, and a unique molecular identifier was present in the final cDNA, enabling accurate counting of TCR cDNA molecules. First-strand cDNA for TCR alpha and beta chains was synthesized from specific primers in the conserved constant-segment region. To control for contamination, every cDNA library carried two barcodes: a SMART-Mk sample barcode plus Illumina barcodes. Two successive PCR steps introduced TruSeq adapter sequences along with Illumina sample barcodes. TCR alpha and beta cDNA libraries were sequenced on the Illumina HiSeq platform with custom primers. The source study handled its data this way. MiGEC was used to process raw reads and extract unique molecular identifiers, and MiXCR was used to find CDR3 positions. Recombination models were inferred per individual with the repgenHMM and IGoR tools using an EM algorithm. Shared clonotypes were analyzed with the tcR package in R, and sharing was normalized by the product of cloneset sizes. Out-of-frame nonproductive sequences were analyzed to study raw recombination free of thymic and clonal selection effects. Using fastp at Q25 and MiXCR, TCRdb reprocessed the public reads and kept productive beta chains. Duplicate CDR3 protein sequences are folded into a single record with the most common DNA and genes. TCRdb, rather than the study authors, made the V and J calls. The sample profile shows hundreds of thousands of distinct CDR3 sequences; approximately 7.9% of them were found once. The top ten hold under 6% of the sample.

The data also belong to a second study, concerning yellow fever vaccine responses in identical twins. The other study reports the following: The T cell response to vaccination in identical twins was reported by the authors to appear partly convergent and partly personalized. In identical twins, the study followed T cell clones that responded to the vaccine with precision.

The sample was CD8+ T cells sorted from blood. Recombination linked TRBV10-1 to TRBJ2-1; possibly the D gene is TRBD2, per 6 matching bases. This receptor was identified in a woman between 18 and 29 years old in good health. The DNA sequence reads TGCGCCAGCAGTGATGGAGGGTTTCGGAACAATGAGCAGTTCTTC. It is translated as CASSDGGFRNNEQFF.